What follows are 19 T cell receptor beta chains derived from one specimen sequenced in a study of OX40 agonist ivuxolimab in advanced cancers. The data were produced by immunoSEQ multiplex PCR, yet TCRdb's version contains in-frame clones alone and is incomplete. Among around 76,000 clones, around 92% were seen once, and the ten largest hold more than 8%. The source material was CD4+ or CD8+ T cells sorted from blood, sampled in a trial of the OX40 agonist ivuxolimab. These receptors came from an adult with an advanced solid tumor such as melanoma, head and neck, liver or kidney cancer.

The chain is built from TRBV18 and TRBJ2-5; perhaps TRBD1 as D (6 bases). The J call may be wrong; the DNA end is better matched by TRBJ2-7. The CDR3 contains 12 residues. CDR1 and CDR2 (germline): KGHSH, LQKENI. The CDR3 loop is CASSPAGAEQYF. CDR3 DNA: TGTGCCAGCTCACCCGCAGGGGCCGAGCAGTACTTC.

V and J are TRBV5-4 and TRBJ2-5; D may be TRBD2 (6 bases). Per germline, CDR1 SGHNT and CDR2 YYREEE (reference sequence). CDR3 length: 15 amino acids. Trimming pared 0 bases from V and 2 bases from J, leaving 11 bases between. The CDR3: CASSLDLALQETQYF. In DNA form, the CDR3 reads TGTGCCAGCAGCTTGGACCTAGCGCTACAAGAGACCCAGTACTTC. Supplemented by reference TRBV5-4 and TRBJ2-5, the full variable domain reads ETGVTQSPTHLIKTRGQQVTLRCSSQSGHNTVSWYQQALGQGPQFIFQYYREEENGRGNFPPRFSGLQFPNYSSELNVNALELDDSALYLCASSLDLALQETQYFGPGTRLLVL.

The gene calls are TRBV7-9 and TRBJ2-2; D ambiguous. Per the germline V gene, CDR1 is SEHNR and CDR2 is FQNEAQ (reference sequence). The CDR3 has 14 amino acids. Trimming took 5 bases from V and 4 from J, leaving 11 bases between them. The CDR3 DNA is TGTGCCAGCAGCCCCCGATTCGGCACCGGGGAGCTGTTTTTT. Translation: CASSPRFGTGELFF. Drawing the rest from reference TRBV7-9 and TRBJ2-2, the complete variable domain is DTGVSQNPRHKITKRGQNVTFRCDPISEHNRLYWYRQTLGQGPEFLTYFQNEAQLEKSRLLSDRFSAERPKGSFSTLEIQRTEQGDSAMYLCASSPRFGTGELFFGEGSRLTVL.

This chain connects TRBV28 to TRBJ1-2; D perhaps matches TRBD1 (5 bases). Germline-derived CDR1 and CDR2 are MDHEN and SYDVKM. V was trimmed by 5 bases and J by 0 bases, leaving 10 bases between them. The CDR3 spans 14 residues. In DNA, the CDR3 is TGTGCCAGCAGTAGGACACAAGCTAACTATGGCTACACCTTC. Translation gives CASSRTQANYGYTF.

The chain combines TRBV27 with TRBJ2-4, with a weak D call TRBD2 (6 bases). Trimming took off 5 bases at V and 1 base at J, with 18 bases between the two ends. The CDR3 sequence is 17 residues long. Germline CDR1 is MNHEY and CDR2 is SMNVEV (reference sequence). The CDR3 DNA follows: TGTGCCAGCAGTATACTCCGGGAGCGGGTTGCCAAAAACATTCAGTACTTC. This gives the protein CASSILRERVAKNIQYF.

Only one count was recorded for this clone. J is TRBJ2-5 and V is TRBV10-3, with 11 bases fitting TRBD2. Looked up from germline, CDR1 is ENHRY and CDR2 is SYGVKD. This CDR3 is 16 amino acids long. V gave up 4 bases and J gave up 5 bases; unmatched junction bases: 9. For the CDR3, the DNA is TGTGCCATCAGTGGTGGCCTAGCGGGAGGTGTGGAGACCCAGTACTTC. This codes for CAISGGLAGGVETQYF.

The J gene is TRBJ1-3, the V gene TRBV12-5, with D tentatively TRBD1 (6 bases). CDR3 length equals 14 residues. CDR1 and CDR2 from the germline V gene are LGHNT and FRNRAP. The V gene lost 2 bases and the J gene lost 4 bases, with 9 bases spanning the gap. The CDR3 spells CASGLQGPGNTIYF. CDR3 sequence (DNA): TGTGCTAGTGGTTTGCAGGGGCCAGGAAACACCATATATTTT.

Comments on this clone: This sample includes further DNA sequences coding for the same CDR3. This chain uses TRBV5-1 with TRBJ1-1; D is unresolved. The CDR3 covers 13 residues. Per the germline V gene, CDR1 is SGHRS and CDR2 is YFSETQ. V gave up 0 bases and J gave up 2 bases, with 5 bases separating them. CDR3 in DNA: TGCGCCAGCAGCTTGGACCCAAACACTGAAGCTTTCTTT. Translation gives CASSLDPNTEAFF.

The chain joins TRBV16 to TRBJ1-4; D uncertain. V was pared by 3 bases and J by 0 bases, with 8 bases between. Looked up from germline, CDR1 is KGHSY and CDR2 is FQNENV. The CDR3 runs to 15 residues. The CDR3 bases are TGTGCCAGCAGCCACTCTAGGGCAACTAATGAAAAACTGTTTTTT. Protein: CASSHSRATNEKLFF. The full variable domain, completed using reference TRBV16 and TRBJ1-4, is GEEVAQTPKHLVRGEGQKAKLYCAPIKGHSYVFWYQQVLKNEFKFLISFQNENVFDETGMPKERFSAKCLPNSPCSLEIQATKLEDSAVYFCASSHSRATNEKLFFGSGTQLSVL.

The chain is built from TRBV7-2 and TRBJ2-7; D is possibly TRBD1 or TRBD2 (5 bases each). This CDR3 spans 15 amino acids. Germline values: CDR1 SGHTA, CDR2 FQGNSA. V shed 3 bases and J shed 2 bases, with 14 bases lying between them. CDR3 sequence reads: CASSFAGTETYEQYF. The CDR3 DNA reads as TGTGCCAGCAGCTTCGCCGGGACGGAGACCTACGAGCAGTACTTC. Using reference TRBV7-2 and TRBJ2-7 for the parts outside the CDR3, the full variable domain is GAGVSQSPSNKVTEKGKDVELRCDPISGHTALYWYRQSLGQGLEFLIYFQGNSAPDKSGLPSDRFSAERTGGSVSTLTIQRTQQEDSAVYLCASSFAGTETYEQYFGPGTRLTVT.

The table lists this clone with a few counts. V is TRBV7-6 and J is TRBJ1-4; 7 bases agree with TRBD1. The trim removed 2 bases at V and 4 bases at J, leaving 7 bases unmatched. The CDR3 is 16 residues long. Germline V gene data show CDR1 as SGHVS and CDR2 as FNYEAQ. The CDR3 DNA follows: TGTGCCAGCAGCTTAATCCCCGGGACAGATAATGAAAAACTGTTTTTT. Protein: CASSLIPGTDNEKLFF.

V is TRBV18 and J is TRBJ2-3, with 13 bases fitting TRBD2. The CDR3 spans 17 residues. The junction had 7 bases not matched to a gene; V was cut back by 4 bases and J by 3 bases. The germline V gene encodes CDR1 KGHSH and CDR2 LQKENI. CDR3 sequence (DNA): TGTGCCAGCTCACGAGCCGGGACTAGCGGGATAACAGATACGCAGTATTTT. It encodes CASSRAGTSGITDTQYF.

This chain joins TRBV5-1 and TRBJ2-4; no clear D. Trimming cost V 4 bases and J 1 base, with 15 bases left between them. The CDR3 totals 16 residues. Germline V gene sequence: CDR1 SGHRS, CDR2 YFSETQ. CDR3 sequence reads: CASSPTSVGAKNIQYF. CDR3 bases: TGCGCCAGCAGCCCGACCTCTGTAGGGGCCAAAAACATTCAGTACTTC.

The chain recombines TRBV19 with TRBJ2-4; 8 nucleotides line up with TRBD2. This CDR3 is built from 16 residues. The germline V gene encodes CDR1 LNHDA and CDR2 SQIVND (reference sequence). Trimming removed 3 bases from V and 0 bases from J; junction bases left unmatched: 4. The CDR3 here is CASSIAAGGAKNIQYF. The CDR3 bases are TGTGCCAGTAGTATTGCGGCGGGGGGAGCCAAAAACATTCAGTACTTC.

This clone was observed once. The chain has TRBV21-1 and TRBJ2-5; TRBD1 is the table's D call and was not checked against the DNA. TRBV21-1 constitutes a pseudogene. This CDR3 is built from 14 residues. The CDR3 loop is CASRSTGTGETQYF. As DNA, the CDR3 is TGTGCCAGCAGATCGACAGGGACGGGGGAGACCCAGTACTTC.

V usage is TRBV5-4 and J usage is TRBJ1-2; TRBD1 matches at 11 bases. The germline V gene encodes CDR1 SGHNT and CDR2 YYREEE (reference sequence). This CDR3 has 17 residues. Trimming took 4 bases from V and 2 from J; bases not matched to a gene: 10. The CDR3 sequence: CASSPGQGGGINYGYTF. CDR3 nucleotides: TGTGCCAGCAGCCCGGGACAGGGGGGAGGCATAAACTATGGCTACACCTTC.

This clone was counted between two and nine times. This sample also contains other DNA sequences that code for the same CDR3. V is TRBV5-1 and J is TRBJ1-2; D not certain. V lost 0 bases, J lost 6 bases, and 6 bases lay in between. The germline CDR1 and CDR2 sequences are SGHRS and YFSETQ. This CDR3 spans 12 amino acids. CDR3 sequence reads: CASSLERNGYTF. The CDR3 nucleotides read TGCGCCAGCAGCTTGGAGCGGAATGGCTACACCTTC.

The chain employs TRBV28 and TRBJ1-2; possibly TRBD1 for D (6 bases). CDR1 is MDHEN, CDR2 SYDVKM, per germline. V lost 2 bases to trimming and J lost 5 bases, with 24 bases between them. CDR3 length: 18 residues. Here the CDR3 reads CASSLGVYTGSGVYGYTF. CDR3 DNA: TGTGCCAGCAGTTTAGGGGTCTACACAGGGAGCGGTGTTTATGGCTACACCTTC.

The V gene is TRBV4-2, the J gene TRBJ1-2, with D possibly matching TRBD1 (5 bases). CDR3 length: 15 amino acids. V lost 0 bases and J lost 4, with 12 bases in between. Germline V gives CDR1 LGHNA, CDR2 YNFKEQ. CDR3 loop: CASSQDRGRGYGYTF. CDR3 DNA: TGTGCCAGCAGCCAAGATAGGGGAAGAGGCTATGGCTACACCTTC.